This T cell receptor beta chain was identified in a study of T cell changes during pregnancy in multiple sclerosis. Germline V lookup: CDR1 MGHRA, CDR2 YSYEKL. This CDR3 spans 18 amino acids. The V gene lost 1 base and the J gene lost 0 bases, with 18 bases spanning the gap. This table comes from immunoSEQ multiplex PCR, and its TCRdb copy is limited to in-frame clones, with some not included. Here the sample spans roughly 30,000 clones, roughly nine tenths being singletons. This material consisted of CD8+ T cells from peripheral blood mononuclear cells, taken in the second trimester of pregnancy. The rearrangement links TRBV4-1 to TRBJ1-1; D possibly corresponds to TRBD1 (6 bases). This clonotype originated in a female donor with multiple sclerosis, enrolled in a pregnancy study. In nucleotides, the CDR3 is TGCGCCAGCAGCCAAGCCCCCGGACAGACACTTTTGAACACTGAAGCTTTCTTT. It translates to CASSQAPGQTLLNTEAFF.